This TCR beta chain was captured in a study of blood T cell repertoires in COVID-19. The J segment lost 2 bases and the V segment lost 2 bases, leaving 9 bases of the junction unmatched. The CDR3 runs 16 residues. Looked up from germline, CDR1 is MRHNA and CDR2 is SNTAGT. TCRdb keeps only in-frame clones here, not all; method: immunoSEQ multiplex PCR. The sample lists around 230,000 clones; approximately 88% were seen once. The source material was PBMCs or T cells enriched from blood (not recorded which). The receptor comes from a woman aged 40 to 49 with acute COVID-19. The chain joins TRBV6-4 to TRBJ2-7; 7 bases line up with TRBD1. The DNA for the CDR3 is TGTGCCAGCAGTGACGACGACAGGGTGGGGACCTACGAGCAGTACTTC. Protein product: CASSDDDRVGTYEQYF.